This T cell receptor (beta chain) was found in a study of shared clonotypes between healthy human individuals. This table comes from immunoSEQ multiplex PCR, and its TCRdb copy is limited to in-frame clones, with some not included. The sample shows approximately 2,000,000 clones, about nine tenths of them seen only once. Source material: naive CD4+ T cells from PBMCs. As for subset: CD45RA+ positively selected. The source of this sequence is a man aged 18 to 29 in good health. Some clones in this sample may be carry-over from other donors' samples.

The CDR3 sequence is CASTPRGGSRLPDTQYF. CDR3 nucleotide sequence: TGTGCCAGCACTCCACGGGGCGGGAGTAGGTTGCCAGATACGCAGTATTTT. The V gene is TRBV2, the J gene TRBJ2-3; the match to TRBD2 covers 7 bases. This CDR3 contains 17 residues. Trimming took 7 bases from V and 4 from J; bases not matched to a gene: 17. Germline V lookup: CDR1 SNHLY, CDR2 FYNNEI. The complete variable domain, with remaining parts taken from reference TRBV2 and TRBJ2-3, reads EPEVTQTPSHQVTQMGQEVILRCVPISNHLYFYWYRQILGQKVEFLVSFYNNEISEKSEIFDDQFSVERPDGSNFTLKIRSTKLEDSAMYFCASTPRGGSRLPDTQYFGPGTRLTVL.